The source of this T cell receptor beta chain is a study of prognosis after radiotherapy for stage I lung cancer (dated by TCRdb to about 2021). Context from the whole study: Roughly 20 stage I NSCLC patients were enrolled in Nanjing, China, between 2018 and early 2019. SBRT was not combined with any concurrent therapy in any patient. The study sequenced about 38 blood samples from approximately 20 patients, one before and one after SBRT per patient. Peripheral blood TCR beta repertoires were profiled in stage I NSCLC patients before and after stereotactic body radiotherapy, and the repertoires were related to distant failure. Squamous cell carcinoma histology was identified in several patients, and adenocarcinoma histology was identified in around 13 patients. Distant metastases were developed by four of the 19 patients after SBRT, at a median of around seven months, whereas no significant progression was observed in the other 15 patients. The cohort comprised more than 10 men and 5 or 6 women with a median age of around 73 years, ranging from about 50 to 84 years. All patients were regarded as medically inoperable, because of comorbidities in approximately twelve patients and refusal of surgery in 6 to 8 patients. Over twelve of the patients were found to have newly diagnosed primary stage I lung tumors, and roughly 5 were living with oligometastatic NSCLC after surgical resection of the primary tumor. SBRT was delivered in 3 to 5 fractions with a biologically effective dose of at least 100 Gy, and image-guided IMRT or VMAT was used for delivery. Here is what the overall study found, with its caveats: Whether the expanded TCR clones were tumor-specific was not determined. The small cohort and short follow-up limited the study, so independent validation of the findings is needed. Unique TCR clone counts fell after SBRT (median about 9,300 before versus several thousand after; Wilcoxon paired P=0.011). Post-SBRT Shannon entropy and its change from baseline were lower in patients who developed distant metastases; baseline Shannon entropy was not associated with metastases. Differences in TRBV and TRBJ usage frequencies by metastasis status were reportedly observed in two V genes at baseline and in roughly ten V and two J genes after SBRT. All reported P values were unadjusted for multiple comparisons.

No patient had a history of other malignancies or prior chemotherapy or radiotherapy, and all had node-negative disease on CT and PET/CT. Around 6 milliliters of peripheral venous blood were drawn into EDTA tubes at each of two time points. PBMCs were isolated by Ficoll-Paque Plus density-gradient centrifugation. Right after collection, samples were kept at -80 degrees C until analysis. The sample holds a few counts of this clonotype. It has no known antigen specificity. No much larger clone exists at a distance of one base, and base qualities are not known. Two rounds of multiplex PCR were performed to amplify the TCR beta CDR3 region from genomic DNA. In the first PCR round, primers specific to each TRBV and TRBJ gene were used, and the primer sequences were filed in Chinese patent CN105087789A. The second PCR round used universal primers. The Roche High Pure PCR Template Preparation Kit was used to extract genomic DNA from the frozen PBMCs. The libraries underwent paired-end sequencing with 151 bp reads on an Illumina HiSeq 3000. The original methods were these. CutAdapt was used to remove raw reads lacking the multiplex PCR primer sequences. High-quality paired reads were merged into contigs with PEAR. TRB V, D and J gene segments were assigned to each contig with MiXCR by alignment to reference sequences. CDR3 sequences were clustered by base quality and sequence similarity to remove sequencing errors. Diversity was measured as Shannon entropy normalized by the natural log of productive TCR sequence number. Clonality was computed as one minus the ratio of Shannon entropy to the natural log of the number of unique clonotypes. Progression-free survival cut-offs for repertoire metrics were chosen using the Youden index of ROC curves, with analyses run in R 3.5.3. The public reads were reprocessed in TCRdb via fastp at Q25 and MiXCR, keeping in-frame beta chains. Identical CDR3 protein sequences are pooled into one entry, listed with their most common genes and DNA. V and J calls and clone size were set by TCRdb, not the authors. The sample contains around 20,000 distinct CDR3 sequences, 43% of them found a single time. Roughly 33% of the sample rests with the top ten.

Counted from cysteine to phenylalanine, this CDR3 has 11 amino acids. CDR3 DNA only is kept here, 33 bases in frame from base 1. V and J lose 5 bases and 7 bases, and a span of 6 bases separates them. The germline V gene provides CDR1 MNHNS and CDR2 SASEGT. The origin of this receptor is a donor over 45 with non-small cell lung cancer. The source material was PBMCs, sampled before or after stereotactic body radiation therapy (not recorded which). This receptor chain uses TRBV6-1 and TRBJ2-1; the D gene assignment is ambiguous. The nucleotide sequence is TGTGCCAGCAGTACTACTAATGAGCAGTTCTTC. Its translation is CASSTTNEQFF.